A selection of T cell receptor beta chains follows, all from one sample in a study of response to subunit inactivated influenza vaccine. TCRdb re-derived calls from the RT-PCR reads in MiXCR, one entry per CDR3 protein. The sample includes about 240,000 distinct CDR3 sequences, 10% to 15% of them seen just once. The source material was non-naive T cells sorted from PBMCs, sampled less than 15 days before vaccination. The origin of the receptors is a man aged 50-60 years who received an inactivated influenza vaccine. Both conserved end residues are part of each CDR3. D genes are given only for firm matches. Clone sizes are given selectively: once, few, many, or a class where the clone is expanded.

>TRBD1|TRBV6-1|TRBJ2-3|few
TGTGCCAGTTTAAGTGACAGGGGGTCAGATACGCAGTATTTT
CASLSDRGSDTQYF
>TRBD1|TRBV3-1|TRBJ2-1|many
TGTGCCAGCAGCCAAGTTGTGGGACAGGGGCAGATTGAGCAGTTCTTC
CASSQVVGQGQIEQFF
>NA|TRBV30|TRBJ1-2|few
TGTGCCTGGAGTGTACCCGGCAGGGTTAATGGCTACACCTTC
CAWSVPGRVNGYTF
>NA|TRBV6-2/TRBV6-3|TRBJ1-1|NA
TGTGCCAGCAGTTCCCCCTTGTATGGGCTCGGAGCTTTCTTT
CASSSPLYGLGAFF
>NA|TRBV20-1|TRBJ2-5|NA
TGCAGTGCTAGAGCGGAACCCCAAGAGACCCAGTACTTC
CSARAEPQETQYF
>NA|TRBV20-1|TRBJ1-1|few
TGCAGTGCTAGTAGGCCAGGGGTGCCCAATGAAGCTTTCTTT
CSASRPGVPNEAFF
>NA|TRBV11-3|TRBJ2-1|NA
TGTGCCAGCAGCCCCGAGGACAGACACAATGAGCAGTTCTTC
CASSPEDRHNEQFF
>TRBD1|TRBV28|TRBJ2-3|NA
TGTGCCAGCAGTAACCCCTCGGGACAGGGGAGTGCAGATACGCAGTATTTT
CASSNPSGQGSADTQYF
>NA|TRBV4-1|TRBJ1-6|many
TGCGCCAGCAGCCAAGACCGGGTCCCACATTCACCCCTCCACTTT
CASSQDRVPHSPLHF
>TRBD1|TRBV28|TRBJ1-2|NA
TGTGCCAGCGTCCCGGGACAGGGAACGGGAGGCTACACCTTC
CASVPGQGTGGYTF
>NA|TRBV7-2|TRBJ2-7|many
TGTGCCAGCAGCTTAGACCAGCGTTCCTACGAGCAGTACTTC
CASSLDQRSYEQYF
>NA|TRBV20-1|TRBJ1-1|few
TGCAGTGCTAGAGCAGGGACACTCACTGAAGCTTTCTTT
CSARAGTLTEAFF
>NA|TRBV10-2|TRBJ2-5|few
TGCGCCAGCAGGACTAGTGGTGGAGAGACCCAGTACTTC
CASRTSGGETQYF
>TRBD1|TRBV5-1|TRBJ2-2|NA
TGCGCCAGCACTTACAGGGGAATGGTCACCGGGGAGCTGTTTTTT
CASTYRGMVTGELFF
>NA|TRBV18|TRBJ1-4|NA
TGTGCCAGCTCACCACCAGGGCAGGCAAATGAAAAACTGTTTTTT
CASSPPGQANEKLFF
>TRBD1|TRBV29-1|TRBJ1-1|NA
TGCAGCATCGACAGGGCTGGGAACACTGAAGCTTTCTTT
CSIDRAGNTEAFF
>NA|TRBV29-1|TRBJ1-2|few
TGCAGCGTTGAAGTTGGGCAGGGAGACTACAATGGCTACACCTTC
CSVEVGQGDYNGYTF
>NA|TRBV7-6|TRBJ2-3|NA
TGTGCCAGCAGCGGTAGCGCCGCTAGCACAGATACGCAGTATTTT
CASSGSAASTDTQYF
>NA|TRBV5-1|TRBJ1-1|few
TGCGCCAGCAGCCCATGGGGCGACATTTCGAGGACTGAAGCTTTCTTT
CASSPWGDISRTEAFF
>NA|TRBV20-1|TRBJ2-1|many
TGCAGTGCTAGAGACAATGAGCAGTTCTTC
CSARDNEQFF
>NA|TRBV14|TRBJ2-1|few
TGTGCCAGCAGACGGGACTGGCGTTCGAGCTCCTACAATGAGCAGTTCTTC
CASRRDWRSSSYNEQFF
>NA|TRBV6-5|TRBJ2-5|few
TGTGCCAGCAGTTACTCTTCAGGGTCAGAGACCCAGTACTTC
CASSYSSGSETQYF
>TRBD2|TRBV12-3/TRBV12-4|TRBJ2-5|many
TGTGCCAGCAGTACTGGACTAGCGGGGGGCCAAATGGAGACCCAGTACTTC
CASSTGLAGGQMETQYF
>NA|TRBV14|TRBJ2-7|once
TGTGCCAGCAGCCAAGGGGTATCGGGGTACGAGCAGTACTTC
CASSQGVSGYEQYF
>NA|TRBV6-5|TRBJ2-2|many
TGTGCCAGCAGTTATATCGGCGGGGAGCTGTTTTTT
CASSYIGGELFF
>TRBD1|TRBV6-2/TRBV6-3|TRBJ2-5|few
TGTGCCAGCAGCAAAGGGACAGCACAAGAGACCCAGTACTTC
CASSKGTAQETQYF
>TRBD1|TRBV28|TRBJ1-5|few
TGTGCCAGCAGGCCGGGACAGCTATTCCAGCATTTT
CASRPGQLFQHF
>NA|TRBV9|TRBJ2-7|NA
TGTGCCAGCAGCGTATCAGGGGGGCCCTACGAGCAGTACTTC
CASSVSGGPYEQYF
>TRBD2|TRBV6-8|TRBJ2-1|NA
TGTGCCAGCAGTTACTTTGCTAGCGGAATCGACAATGAGCAGTTCTTC
CASSYFASGIDNEQFF
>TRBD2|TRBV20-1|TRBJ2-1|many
TGCAGTGCTAGGCGGACTAGCGGGAGGAACGAGCAGTTCTTC
CSARRTSGRNEQFF
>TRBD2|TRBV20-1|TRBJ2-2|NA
TGCAGTGCTAGCGATAGCGGGGGGGCGAACACCGGGGAGCTGTTTTTT
CSASDSGGANTGELFF
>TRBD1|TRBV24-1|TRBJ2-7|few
TGTGCCACCAGTGGCGGGGACAGGGCATTTTCCGAGCAGTACTTC
CATSGGDRAFSEQYF
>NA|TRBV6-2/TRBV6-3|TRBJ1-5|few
TGTGCCAGCAGCCCTCGGGGGAGCAATCAGCCCCAGCATTTT
CASSPRGSNQPQHF
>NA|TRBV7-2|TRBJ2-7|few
TGTGCCAGCAGCGTTGGGTTTTCCTACGAGCAGTACTTC
CASSVGFSYEQYF
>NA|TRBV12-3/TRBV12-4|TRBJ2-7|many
TGTGCCAGCAGCCCCTGGCGGGGGCCACCCTACGAGCAGTACTTC
CASSPWRGPPYEQYF
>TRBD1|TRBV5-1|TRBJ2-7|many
TGCGCCAGCAGCTCAGGGACAGGCTCCTACGAGCAGTACTTC
CASSSGTGSYEQYF
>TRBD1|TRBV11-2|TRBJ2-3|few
TGTGCCAGCAGCGTACACTCGCCGGGACAGGGGGCGGGTAATACGCAGTATTTT
CASSVHSPGQGAGNTQYF
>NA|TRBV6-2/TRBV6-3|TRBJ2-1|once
TGTGCCAGCAGTTCTACAGGGTTCAATGAGCAGTTCTTC
CASSSTGFNEQFF
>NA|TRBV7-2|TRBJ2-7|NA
TGTGCCAGCAGCCGGAGATCTAAAACCTACGAGCAGTACTTC
CASSRRSKTYEQYF
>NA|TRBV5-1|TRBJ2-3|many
TGCGCCAGCAGCTTCGCCGCAGATACGCAGTATTTT
CASSFAADTQYF
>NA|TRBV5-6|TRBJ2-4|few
TGTGCCAGCACCACTTTGGGGGGTGGCGGGAACATTCAGTACTTC
CASTTLGGGGNIQYF
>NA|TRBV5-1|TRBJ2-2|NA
TGCGCCAGCAGCACCGGGTCCGGCGGGGAGCTGTTTTTT
CASSTGSGGELFF
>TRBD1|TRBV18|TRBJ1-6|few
TGTGCCAGCTCACCAACAGGGGAGAATTCACCCCTCCACTTT
CASSPTGENSPLHF
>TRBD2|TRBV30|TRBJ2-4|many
TGTGCCTGGAGTCTCAGGGAGGGATCCAAAAACATTCAGTACTTC
CAWSLREGSKNIQYF
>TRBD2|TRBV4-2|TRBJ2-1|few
TGTGCCAGCAGCCAGGGACTAGCGGAGCCCTACAATGAGCAGTTCTTC
CASSQGLAEPYNEQFF